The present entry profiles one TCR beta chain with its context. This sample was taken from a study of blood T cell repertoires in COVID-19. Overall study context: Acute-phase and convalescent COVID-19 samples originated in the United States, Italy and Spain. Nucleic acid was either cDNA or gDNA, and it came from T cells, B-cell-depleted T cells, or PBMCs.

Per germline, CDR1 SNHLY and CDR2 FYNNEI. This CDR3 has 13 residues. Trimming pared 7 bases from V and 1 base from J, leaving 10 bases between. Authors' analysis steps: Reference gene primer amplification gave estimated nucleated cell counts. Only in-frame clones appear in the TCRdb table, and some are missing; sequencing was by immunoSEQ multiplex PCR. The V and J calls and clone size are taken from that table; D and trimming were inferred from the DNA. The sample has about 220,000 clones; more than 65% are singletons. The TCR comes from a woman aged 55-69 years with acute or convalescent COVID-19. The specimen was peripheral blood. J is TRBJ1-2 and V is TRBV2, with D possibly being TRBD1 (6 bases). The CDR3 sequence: CASMGQFNYGYTF. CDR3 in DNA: TGTGCCAGCATGGGACAATTTAACTATGGCTACACCTTC.